What follows are 20 T cell receptor beta chains derived from one specimen sequenced in a study of regulatory T cells in long-lasting Graves disease. Arm-PCR of CDR3 regions and iRepertoire HTBI primers were used to build TCR beta libraries. Via MiXCR, TCRdb re-called the multiplex PCR reads, giving one row per CDR3 protein. The sample shows hundreds of thousands of distinct CDR3 sequences, around 15% of them seen only once. Regarding time point: newly diagnosed GD, antithyroid drugs for less than 3 months. The TCR library was prepared using RNA isolated from PBMCs. The same specimen was also included in a second study, on T cells in Graves' hyperthyroidism and ophthalmopathy.

The source was peripheral blood mononuclear cells (PBMCs), collected at new diagnosis, from a patient treated with antithyroid drugs. The receptors shown here come from a woman younger than 45 with Graves disease.

The V gene is TRBV6-2 or TRBV6-3, the J gene TRBJ2-7; D may be TRBD1 (5 bases). With 4 bases removed from V and 0 bases from J, the gap between germline ends came to 10 bases. The CDR3 totals 14 residues. The germline CDR1 and CDR2 sequences are MNHEY and SVGEGT. The CDR3 loop is CASSFGHSSYEQYF. DNA of the CDR3: TGTGCCAGCAGTTTCGGACATTCCTCCTACGAGCAGTACTTC.

This clonotype was picked up many times. The rearrangement links TRBV7-2 to TRBJ2-7; D is perhaps TRBD1 (5 bases). Trimming stripped 6 bases from V and 4 bases from J, with 16 bases between. This CDR3 is built from 14 residues. The germline CDR1 and CDR2 sequences are SGHTA and FQGNSA. The CDR3 here is CASSFGQGSYEQYF. The CDR3 DNA follows: TGTGCCAGCAGTTTTGGGCAGGGAAGTTACGAGCAGTACTTC.

This clonotype showed up many times. The chain has TRBV28 and TRBJ2-1; 9 nucleotides align to TRBD2. Looked up from germline, CDR1 is MDHEN and CDR2 is SYDVKM. Trimming cost V 2 bases and J 4 bases; bases outside gene matches: 6. This CDR3 spans 16 amino acids. The CDR3 nucleotides read TGTGCCAGCAGTTTACCCACTCTAGCGGGGTACAATGAGCAGTTCTTC. Encoded protein: CASSLPTLAGYNEQFF. Using reference TRBV28 and TRBJ2-1 for the parts outside the CDR3, the full variable domain is DVKVTQSSRYLVKRTGEKVFLECVQDMDHENMFWYRQDPGLGLRLIYFSYDVKMKEKGDIPEGYSVSREKKERFSLILESASTNQTSMYLCASSLPTLAGYNEQFFGPGTRLTVL.

This clonotype was detected ten times or more. The chain links TRBV18 to TRBJ1-1; D gene ambiguous. CDR3 length equals 15 residues. Between the trimmed V and J ends, which lost 6 bases and 0 bases, there was a span of 14 bases. Germline lookup yields CDR1 KGHSH and CDR2 LQKENI. The CDR3 loop reads CASSPDGVMNTEAFF. CDR3 DNA: TGTGCCAGCTCGCCGGACGGGGTAATGAACACTGAAGCTTTCTTT. The variable domain in full, with the rest retrieved from reference TRBV18 and TRBJ1-1, is NAGVMQNPRHLVRRRGQEARLRCSPMKGHSHVYWYRQLPEEGLKFMVYLQKENIIDESGMPKERFSAEFPKEGPSILRIQQVVRGDSAAYFCASSPDGVMNTEAFFGQGTRLTVV.

This clonotype has at least ten counts. The J gene is TRBJ2-1, the V gene TRBV19; TRBD1 matches 9 bases. This CDR3 spans 17 amino acids. Germline CDR1 LNHDA, CDR2 SQIVND (reference sequence). With 2 bases clipped from V and 3 bases from J, the junction kept 8 bases outside the gene matches. The CDR3 loop is CASSIIEGQGVYNEQFF. In DNA, the CDR3 is TGTGCCAGTAGTATAATAGAGGGACAGGGAGTCTACAATGAGCAGTTCTTC.

This clonotype was detected only a few times. This chain uses TRBV12-3 or TRBV12-4 with TRBJ1-1; a possible D gene is TRBD1 (6 bases). Trimming took off 1 base at V and 10 bases at J, with 13 bases between the two ends. CDR3 length equals 13 residues. CDR3 nucleotide sequence: TGTGCCAGCAGTTTAGGATTTCAACAGGGAGCTTTCTTT. This translates into CASSLGFQQGAFF.

The V and J genes are TRBV29-1 and TRBJ2-7, with 9 bases identical to TRBD2. The germline V gene has CDR1 SQVTM and CDR2 ANQGSEA. J was trimmed by 6 bases and V by 3 bases; bases with no gene match: 9. There are 14 residues in the CDR3. CDR3 DNA sequence: TGCAGCGTTGATTGGGGTAGCGGGAGTTCCGAGCAGTACTTC. It codes for CSVDWGSGSSEQYF.

This clonotype came up many times. The gene calls are TRBV18 and TRBJ2-2; D is undetermined. Trimming stripped 3 bases from V and 3 bases from J, with 11 bases between. Germline CDR1 and CDR2: KGHSH and LQKENI. CDR3 length equals 15 residues. CDR3: CASSPPKWDTGELFF. CDR3 nucleotides: TGTGCCAGCTCACCCCCAAAATGGGACACCGGGGAGCTGTTTTTT.

This clonotype was counted at least ten times. This chain uses TRBV28 with TRBJ2-1, with D possibly being TRBD1 or TRBD2 (5 bases each). Trimming removed 8 bases at V and 4 bases at J, with 27 bases between. Germline assignment: CDR1 MDHEN and CDR2 SYDVKM. This CDR3 is built from 18 residues. DNA of the CDR3: TGTGCCAGCCTATCCATTTTTCGCTGGGACGGACGATACAATGAGCAGTTCTTC. This sequence encodes CASLSIFRWDGRYNEQFF.

This clonotype was detected many times. The V call is TRBV7-2, the J call TRBJ2-1; 14 bases are a match to TRBD2. Germline V gives CDR1 SGHTA, CDR2 FQGNSA. The CDR3 is 15 residues long. Germline trimming cut 5 bases from V and 10 bases from J; bases unmatched to any gene: 7. The CDR3 DNA is TGTGCCAGCAGCCCGAGGACTAGCGGGAGGATGGAGCAGTTCTTC. As protein: CASSPRTSGRMEQFF.

The rearrangement links TRBV29-1 to TRBJ2-2; TRBD2 agrees at 9 bases. CDR1 SQVTM and CDR2 ANQGSEA come from the germline V gene. CDR3 length: 17 amino acids. The ends lost 6 bases at V and 5 bases at J; junction bases unmatched: 16. The CDR3 loop reads CSVSLLDSGRRTGELFF. The DNA for the CDR3 is TGCAGCGTCTCTCTCCTTGATAGCGGGAGAAGGACCGGGGAGCTGTTTTTT.

This clonotype has at least ten counts. With a much larger clone just one base away, this may be a read error. The gene calls are TRBV12-3 or TRBV12-4 and TRBJ2-7; D may correspond to TRBD1 or TRBD2 (5 bases each). The CDR3 contains 13 residues. Trimming stripped 6 bases from V and 0 bases from J, with 9 bases between. CDR3 in DNA: TGTGCCAGCAGCTGGGACGGCTCCTACGAGCAGTACTTC. Protein sequence: CASSWDGSYEQYF.

This clonotype was observed many times. The chain combines TRBV5-1 with TRBJ2-1, with D unresolved. The CDR3 has 17 amino acids. With 0 bases removed from V and 4 bases from J, the gap between germline ends came to 17 bases. Germline V gene lookup returns CDR1 SGHRS and CDR2 YFSETQ. The chain's CDR3 is CASSLVGPGSQYNEQFF. The CDR3 DNA is TGCGCCAGCAGCTTGGTTGGCCCTGGCTCCCAGTACAATGAGCAGTTCTTC.

This clonotype was seen ten or more times. This rearrangement joins TRBV11-1 to TRBJ2-1; D is unresolved. V dropped 3 bases and J dropped 8 bases, with 11 bases sitting between them. This CDR3 contains 13 residues. Germline loops: CDR1 SGHAT, CDR2 FQDESV (reference sequence). CDR3 residues: CASSLIEADEQFF. DNA for the CDR3: TGTGCCAGCAGCTTGATAGAGGCAGATGAGCAGTTCTTC.

This clonotype turned up a few times. The gene calls are TRBV4-1 and TRBJ1-5; D remains unclear. Germline CDR1 is MGHRA and CDR2 is YSYEKL. Trimming took off 1 base at V and 0 bases at J, with 16 bases between the two ends. The CDR3 is made up of 18 amino acids. CDR3 sequence: CASSQVAHGRSSNQPQHF. CDR3 DNA: TGCGCCAGCAGCCAAGTCGCACACGGCCGGAGTAGCAATCAGCCCCAGCATTTT.

The V gene is TRBV4-1, the J gene TRBJ2-7; D gene ambiguous. The germline V gene has CDR1 MGHRA and CDR2 YSYEKL. The CDR3 length is 14 residues. Trimming stripped 4 bases from V and 2 bases from J, with 12 bases between. Written as DNA, the CDR3 is TGCGCCAGCAGCCTATTGCTGGGCGCCTACGAGCAGTACTTC. This codes for CASSLLLGAYEQYF.

There are many counts of this clonotype. This chain links TRBV28 with TRBJ2-2, with 13 bases fitting TRBD2. The CDR3 runs to 14 residues. Germline V lookup: CDR1 MDHEN, CDR2 SYDVKM. V lost 7 bases, J lost 6 bases, and 2 bases stayed unmatched. Written as DNA, the CDR3 is TGTGCCAGCAAGGGACTAGCGGGATCCGGGGAGCTGTTTTTT. This translates into CASKGLAGSGELFF.

Ten or more counts support this clonotype. DNA for the CDR3: TGTGCCAGCAGTTTCGGACTCGTAAATCAGCCCCAGCATTTT. This translates into CASSFGLVNQPQHF. The rearrangement links TRBV28 to TRBJ1-5; D is uncertain. Germline assignment: CDR1 MDHEN and CDR2 SYDVKM. V lost 3 bases, J lost 4 bases, and 10 bases lay in between. There are 14 residues in the CDR3.

For the CDR3, the DNA is TGTGCCAGCAGCTATGACTCGAATAATGAAAAACTGTTTTTT. It specifies CASSYDSNNEKLFF. The rearrangement links TRBV7-9 to TRBJ1-4; D ambiguous. V lost 4 bases and J 4 bases, leaving 10 bases between the germline ends. The CDR3 spans 14 residues. Germline assignment: CDR1 SEHNR and CDR2 FQNEAQ (reference sequence).

This clonotype was found many times. The rearrangement links TRBV7-8 to TRBJ2-7; D unresolved. Germline V gene data show CDR1 as SGHVS and CDR2 as FQNEAQ. V was trimmed by 1 base and J by 0 bases, leaving 13 bases between them. This CDR3 spans 16 amino acids. The CDR3 DNA reads as TGTGCCAGCAGCTTAGGAGTATTGGTTAGCTCCTACGAGCAGTACTTC. Translating gives CASSLGVLVSSYEQYF.